One sample yielded the 5 T cell receptor beta chains listed below, sequenced in a study of identical twins. TCRdb re-called the 5' RACE reads with MiXCR, one entry per CDR3 protein. The sample lists roughly 710,000 distinct CDR3 sequences, around 6% seen once, with 1.5% to 2% in the top ten. Sequencing used naive T cells sorted from blood. All receptors derive from a man aged 18 to 30 in good health.

This clonotype was seen at least ten times. The chain is built from TRBV9 and TRBJ1-2; no definite D call. The CDR3 runs to 14 residues. Per germline, CDR1 SGDLS and CDR2 YYNGEE. V lost 2 bases to trimming and J lost 2 bases, with 10 bases between them. The CDR3 protein is CASSVGERNYGYTF. CDR3 DNA sequence: TGTGCCAGCAGCGTCGGGGAGAGAAACTATGGCTACACCTTC.

This clonotype was seen repeatedly, ten times or more. The rearrangement uses TRBV20-1 and TRBJ1-1; no definite D call. Per the germline V gene, CDR1 is DFQATT and CDR2 is SNEGSKA (reference sequence). The CDR3 runs to 11 residues. The V end lost 0 bases, the J end lost 6 bases, and 5 bases lay between the germline ends. CDR3: CSARDKAEAFF. The CDR3 DNA sequence: TGCAGTGCTAGAGATAAGGCTGAAGCTTTCTTT.

This clonotype was counted a few times. The chain couples TRBV3-1 to TRBJ2-1; 9 positions agree with TRBD1. After removal of 3 bases from V and 1 base from J, the junction contained 4 bases not matched to a gene. CDR3 length: 16 residues. The germline CDR1 and CDR2 sequences are LGHDT and YNNKEL (reference sequence). DNA of the CDR3: TGTGCCAGCAGCCAGCGCGGGACAGGGTCCTACAATGAGCAGTTCTTC. Translated, it gives CASSQRGTGSYNEQFF.

This clonotype was counted ten times or more. This sequence joins TRBV20-1 and TRBJ2-3; 9 positions match TRBD1. Germline V gene lookup returns CDR1 DFQATT and CDR2 SNEGSKA (reference sequence). The CDR3 runs to 15 residues. V shed 5 bases, J shed 3 bases, and the junction held 9 bases outside the gene matches. The CDR3 nucleotides are TGCAGTGCTGCGACAGGGGGAGGGGGAACAGATACGCAGTATTTT. It is translated as CSAATGGGGTDTQYF.

This clonotype showed up just a few times. The chain recombines TRBV6-6 with TRBJ1-4; D gene unclear. Trimming shortened V by 4 bases and J by 8 bases, and 11 bases separated the two germline ends. In germline, CDR1 is MNHNY, CDR2 SVGAGI (reference sequence). The CDR3 length is 13 residues. This CDR3 reads CASSFTYGEKLFF. Here the CDR3 DNA reads TGTGCCAGCAGTTTCACGTATGGGGAAAAACTGTTTTTT.